One and the same sample provided the 20 T cell receptor beta chains below, sequenced in a study of Graves' ophthalmopathy and Graves' hyperthyroidism. RNA transcripts provided the template for amplifying TCR beta CDR3 regions. After a first-round RT-PCR with HTBI primers, a second-round multiplex PCR was run. TCRdb re-called the multiplex PCR reads through MiXCR, storing one row per CDR3 protein. The data contain about 210,000 distinct CDR3 sequences, under 30% of them seen just once; the ten biggest clones take up approximately 9.6%. The source material was peripheral blood. The receptors derive from a man aged 50 to 59 with Graves' ophthalmopathy.

The chain combines TRBV28 with TRBJ1-2; TRBD1 is a possible D gene (6 bases). V lost 5 bases and J 5 bases, leaving 9 bases between the germline ends. This CDR3 is 12 amino acids long. Germline V gene sequence: CDR1 MDHEN, CDR2 SYDVKM. The CDR3: CASSTDRYGYTF. In nucleotides, the CDR3 is TGTGCCAGCAGTACGGACAGATATGGCTACACCTTC.

This clonotype has a count of ten or more. The V call is TRBV5-1, the J call TRBJ1-2; TRBD1 matches at 7 bases. The junction had 6 bases not matched to a gene; V was cut back by 4 bases and J by 0 bases. This CDR3 contains 15 residues. Germline V gene lookup returns CDR1 SGHRS and CDR2 YFSETQ. As DNA, the CDR3 is TGCGCCAGCAGCCCCGGGACAGCTTCTAACTATGGCTACACCTTC. Translating it yields CASSPGTASNYGYTF. Full variable domain (rest looked up from reference TRBV5-1 and TRBJ1-2): KAGVTQTPRYLIKTRGQQVTLSCSPISGHRSVSWYQQTPGQGLQFLFEYFSETQRNKGNFPGRFSGRQFSNSRSEMNVSTLELGDSALYLCASSPGTASNYGYTFGSGTRLTVV.

In DNA, the CDR3 is TGTGCCAGCAGCGCATATCCAACGGATCAGCCCCAGCATTTT. This gives the protein CASSAYPTDQPQHF. V is TRBV6-1 and J is TRBJ1-5; D is uncertain. Germline CDR1 MNHNS, CDR2 SASEGT. CDR3 size: 14 residues. Trimming pared 6 bases from V and 5 bases from J, leaving 14 bases between.

This clonotype has a count of ten or more. As the CDR3 is not closed by the conserved phenylalanine or tryptophan, this likely results from a read error. The rearrangement uses TRBV11-2 and TRBJ2-5; 10 bases line up with TRBD2. The V gene end was trimmed by 5 bases and the J gene end by 5 bases; junction bases not matched to a gene: 14. The CDR3 spans 17 residues. The germline gives CDR1 SGHAT, CDR2 FQNNGV. CDR3 sequence: CASSDPRLAGARETQYS. DNA of the CDR3: TGTGCCAGCAGCGATCCCCGTCTAGCGGGAGCACGGGAGACCCAGTACTCC.

The chain links TRBV29-1 to TRBJ2-5; no reliable D call. Per the germline V gene, CDR1 is SQVTM and CDR2 is ANQGSEA. This CDR3 is built from 13 residues. Trimming shortened V by 1 base and J by 1 base, and 7 bases separated the two germline ends. The CDR3 region has the DNA TGCAGCGTTGAAGGCCCAGGCCAAGAGACCCAGTACTTC. It specifies CSVEGPGQETQYF.

At least ten counts were recorded for this clonotype. The V call is TRBV29-1, the J call TRBJ2-7; 10 nucleotides agree with TRBD2. The junction had 13 bases not matched to a gene; V was cut back by 1 base and J by 4 bases. Germline V gives CDR1 SQVTM, CDR2 ANQGSEA. This CDR3 has 17 residues. The CDR3 DNA follows: TGCAGCGTTGAAGTCGCGCTAGCGGGAGTGGTTACATACGAGCAGTACTTC. It encodes CSVEVALAGVVTYEQYF.

The chain links TRBV28 to TRBJ2-7; a possible D gene is TRBD1 (6 bases). The V end lost 7 bases, the J end lost 2 bases, and 18 bases lay between the germline ends. The CDR3 loop spans 15 amino acids. The germline gives CDR1 MDHEN, CDR2 SYDVKM. The CDR3 DNA reads as TGTGCCAGCATTGAATACGGACAGACTACCTACGAGCAGTACTTC. It yields the protein CASIEYGQTTYEQYF.

V and J are TRBV25-1 and TRBJ2-7, with TRBD1 matching over 9 bases. The length of the CDR3 is 15 residues. J gave up 3 bases and V 2 bases, and 5 bases lay outside the gene matches. Per germline, CDR1 MGHDK and CDR2 SYGVNS. CDR3 amino acids: CASSEPGQGGYEQYF. The CDR3 DNA is TGTGCCAGCAGTGAACCGGGACAGGGTGGCTACGAGCAGTACTTC.

This clonotype came up many times. The chain couples TRBV12-3 or TRBV12-4 to TRBJ1-1; the D gene is possibly TRBD1 (6 bases). V gave up 5 bases and J gave up 5 bases, with 21 bases separating them. This CDR3 spans 16 amino acids. The CDR3 DNA reads TGTGCCAGCAGTGACCTACAGGGACTCCGGGGTACTGAAGCTTTCTTT. Translated, it gives CASSDLQGLRGTEAFF.

There are many counts of this clonotype. V usage is TRBV28 and J usage is TRBJ2-1, with 10 positions matching TRBD1. The ends lost 7 bases at V and 6 bases at J; junction bases unmatched: 6. Germline V gene sequence: CDR1 MDHEN, CDR2 SYDVKM. The CDR3 consists of 14 residues. The CDR3 spells CASKSGTGVNEQFF. The CDR3 nucleotides are TGTGCCAGCAAGTCCGGGACAGGGGTCAATGAGCAGTTCTTC.

This clonotype was seen ten or more times. The V call is TRBV3-1, the J call TRBJ1-1, with D hard to call. This CDR3 region has 12 residues. The germline gives CDR1 LGHDT, CDR2 YNNKEL (reference sequence). Trimming stripped 2 bases from V and 10 bases from J, with 11 bases between. The CDR3 here is CASSQRGFGAFF. Written as DNA, the CDR3 is TGTGCCAGCAGCCAACGGGGATTTGGAGCTTTCTTT.

This chain connects TRBV11-2 to TRBJ1-1; D perhaps matches TRBD1 (5 bases). The CDR3 runs 15 residues. Trimming pared 5 bases from V and 2 bases from J, leaving 15 bases between. Germline V gives CDR1 SGHAT, CDR2 FQNNGV. The CDR3 coding sequence is TGTGCCAGCAGCGCGGGGCCTCTCATAAACACTGAAGCTTTCTTT. Amino acid sequence: CASSAGPLINTEAFF. Variable domain in full (rest from reference TRBV11-2 and TRBJ1-1): EAGVAQSPRYKIIEKRQSVAFWCNPISGHATLYWYQQILGQGPKLLIQFQNNGVVDDSQLPKDRFSAERLKGVDSTLKIQPAKLEDSAVYLCASSAGPLINTEAFFGQGTRLTVV.

This clonotype was counted many times. This chain uses TRBV19 with TRBJ1-2; the D is unclear. The CDR3 is 15 residues long. Germline CDR1 is LNHDA and CDR2 is SQIVND (reference sequence). V was cut by 9 bases and J by 5 bases, with 22 bases left in between. CDR3 sequence: CASNPNEGSLYGYTF. CDR3 sequence (DNA): TGTGCCAGCAACCCAAACGAGGGTTCCCTGTATGGCTACACCTTC.

This clonotype was seen a handful of times. The chain uses TRBV12-3 or TRBV12-4 and TRBJ1-2, with D tentatively TRBD1 (5 bases). The CDR3 totals 13 residues. V lost 6 bases and J 6 bases, leaving 14 bases between the germline ends. CDR3 sequence (DNA): TGTGCCAGCAGGTTGCAGGGAATCGATGGCTACACCTTC. It is translated as CASRLQGIDGYTF.

Ten or more counts support this clonotype. The gene calls are TRBV20-1 and TRBJ2-5; D is possibly TRBD1 or TRBD2 (5 bases each). V was cut by 5 bases and J by 5 bases, with 12 bases left in between. There are 12 residues in the CDR3. Germline V gene data show CDR1 as DFQATT and CDR2 as SNEGSKA (reference sequence). CDR3 residues: CSAFLAGETQYF. As DNA, the CDR3 is TGCAGTGCTTTTCTAGCAGGGGAGACCCAGTACTTC.

The DNA of the CDR3 is TGTGCCAGCACCGGTTTTCGTAGCTATGGCTACACCTTC. Translation: CASTGFRSYGYTF. The chain recombines TRBV6-1 with TRBJ1-2; D ambiguous. V was shortened by 7 bases and J by 4 bases, with 13 bases between the two germline ends. Looked up from germline, CDR1 is MNHNS and CDR2 is SASEGT. The CDR3 has 13 amino acids.

This rearrangement joins TRBV6-2 or TRBV6-3 to TRBJ2-7, with TRBD2 matching 14 bases. Germline loops: CDR1 MNHEY, CDR2 SVGEGT. With V trimmed by 5 bases and J by 7 bases, 10 bases remained unmatched. The CDR3 extends over 16 amino acids. The CDR3 here is CASSDGTSGGINEQYF. CDR3 bases: TGTGCCAGCAGTGATGGGACTAGCGGGGGCATTAATGAGCAGTACTTC.

This clonotype was observed at least ten times. The chain links TRBV9 to TRBJ2-2; D remains ambiguous. The CDR3 is 17 amino acids. Trimming shortened V by 1 base and J by 0 bases, and 13 bases separated the two germline ends. In germline, CDR1 is SGDLS, CDR2 YYNGEE. As DNA, the CDR3 is TGTGCCAGCAGCGTATCTGCGTACAGCACGAACACCGGGGAGCTGTTTTTT. Translated, it gives CASSVSAYSTNTGELFF.

This clonotype was counted at least ten times. CDR3 residues: CASSRHRAAYEQYF. The CDR3 DNA sequence: TGCGCCAGCAGTAGACACCGCGCCGCCTACGAGCAGTACTTC. The rearrangement links TRBV4-3 to TRBJ2-7; D gene unclear. The V gene's germline CDR1 is LGHNA and CDR2 YSLEER. V was shortened by 6 bases and J by 2 bases, with 14 bases between the two germline ends. CDR3 length equals 14 residues.

This clonotype was seen repeatedly, ten times or more. The chain uses TRBV14 and TRBJ2-7; D gene uncertain. Trimming shortened V by 3 bases and J by 1 base, and 16 bases separated the two germline ends. Germline CDR1 reads SGHDN; CDR2 reads FVKESK. The CDR3 spans 16 residues. The CDR3 coding sequence is TGTGCCAGCAGCCACAAGGGCCCTGGGTCATCCTACGAGCAGTACTTC. Amino acids: CASSHKGPGSSYEQYF.